This T cell receptor beta chain was identified during a study of beta chain features in type 1 diabetes. Study-level findings and limits: Patients and controls would be equally affected if PCR favored shorter templates.

A word on this clone: Its antigen is as yet unknown.

cDNA synthesis used the whole RNA isolate, giving expressed TCRB sequences. Here immunoSEQ multiplex PCR was the method, and the copy in TCRdb shows in-frame clones only, minus some. The sample lists 350,000 to 450,000 clones, around 13% occurring once. CDR1 SGDLS and CDR2 YYNGEE come from the germline V gene. This CDR3 contains 15 residues. The trim removed 7 bases at V and 3 bases at J, leaving 10 bases unmatched. The sequence came from a man younger than 45 in good health. The sequenced material came from naive CD4+ T cells from blood. The chain joins TRBV9 to TRBJ1-5, with 7 bases identical to TRBD1. The CDR3: CASSLTGTVNQPQHF. CDR3 nucleotide sequence: TGTGCCAGCTCTCTGACCGGGACAGTCAATCAGCCCCAGCATTTT.